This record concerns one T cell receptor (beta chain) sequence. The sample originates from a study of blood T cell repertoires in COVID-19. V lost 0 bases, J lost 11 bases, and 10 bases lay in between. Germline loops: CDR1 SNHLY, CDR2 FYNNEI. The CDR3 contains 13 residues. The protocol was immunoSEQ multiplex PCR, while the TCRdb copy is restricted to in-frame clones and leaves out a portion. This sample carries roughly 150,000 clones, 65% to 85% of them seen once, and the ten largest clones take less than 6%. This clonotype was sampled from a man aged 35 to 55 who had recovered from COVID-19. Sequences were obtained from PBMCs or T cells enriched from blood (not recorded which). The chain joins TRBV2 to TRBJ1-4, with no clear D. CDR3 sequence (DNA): TGTGCCAGCAGTGAAGCGCCGGTTTCGAAACTGTTTTTT. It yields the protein CASSEAPVSKLFF.